This TCR beta chain was profiled in a study of regulatory T cells in long-lasting Graves disease. Overall study results and limits: The TCR repertoire of persistent Graves' patients was less diverse than that of newly diagnosed ones. Public clonotype sharing was higher in persistent than newly diagnosed patients.

Trimming cost V 3 bases and J 7 bases, with 19 bases left between them. Germline values: CDR1 KGHSH, CDR2 LQKENI. CDR3 length: 16 amino acids. This clonotype was seen at least ten times. As yet, its antigen is unknown. Time point given: newly diagnosed GD, antithyroid drugs for less than 3 months. Extracted RNA from PBMCs served as the source of the TCR library. Each of the patients was recruited from an endocrinology department situated in Xi'an, China. Libraries of TCR beta came from iRepertoire HTBI primers plus Arm-PCR of CDR3 regions. TCRdb reprocessed the multiplex PCR reads with MiXCR, giving one entry per CDR3 protein. The sample lists roughly 220,000 distinct CDR3 sequences, around 19% occurring once.

Sequenced here: peripheral blood mononuclear cells (PBMCs), sampled at new diagnosis, from a patient treated with antithyroid drugs. The chain is built from TRBV18 and TRBJ2-1, with D maybe TRBD2 (6 bases). This TCR was sampled from a female donor with Graves disease. CDR3: CASSPSRGLGGNEQFF. CDR3 in DNA: TGTGCCAGCTCACCCTCCCGGGGCCTGGGGGGAAATGAGCAGTTCTTC.